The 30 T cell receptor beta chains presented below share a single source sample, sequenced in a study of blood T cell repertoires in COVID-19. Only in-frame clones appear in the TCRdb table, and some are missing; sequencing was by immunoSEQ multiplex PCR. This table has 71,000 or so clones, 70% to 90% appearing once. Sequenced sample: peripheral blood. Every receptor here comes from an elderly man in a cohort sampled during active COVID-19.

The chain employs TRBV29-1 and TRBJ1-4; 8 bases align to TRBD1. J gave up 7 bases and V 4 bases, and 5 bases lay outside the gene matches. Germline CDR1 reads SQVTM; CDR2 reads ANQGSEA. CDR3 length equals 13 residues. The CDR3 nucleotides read TGCAGCGTTGCAGGGGGCTCGAGTGAAAAACTGTTTTTT. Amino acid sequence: CSVAGGSSEKLFF.

The CDR3 loop reads CASSFSGDEQFF. The CDR3 DNA reads as TGTGCCAGCAGTTTTTCGGGTGATGAGCAGTTCTTC. V gene TRBV6-6 combines with J gene TRBJ2-1, with unresolved D. Deletions cut 4 bases from V and 8 bases from J, with 9 bases between. CDR1 and CDR2 from the germline V gene are MNHNY and SVGAGI (reference sequence). The CDR3 totals 12 residues.

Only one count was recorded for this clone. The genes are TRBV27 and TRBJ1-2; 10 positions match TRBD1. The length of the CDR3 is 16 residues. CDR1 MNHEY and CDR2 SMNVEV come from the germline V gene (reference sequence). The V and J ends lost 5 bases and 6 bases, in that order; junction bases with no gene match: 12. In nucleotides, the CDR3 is TGTGCCAGCAGTAAAGATACGACAGGGGGCGCCCATGGCTACACCTTC. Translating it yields CASSKDTTGGAHGYTF.

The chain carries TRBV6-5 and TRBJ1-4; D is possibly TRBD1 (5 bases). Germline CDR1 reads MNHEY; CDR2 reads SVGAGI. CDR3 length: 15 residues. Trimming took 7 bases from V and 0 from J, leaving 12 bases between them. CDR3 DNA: TGTGCCAGCAAAGGGGCAAGTGCAACTAATGAAAAACTGTTTTTT. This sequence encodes CASKGASATNEKLFF.

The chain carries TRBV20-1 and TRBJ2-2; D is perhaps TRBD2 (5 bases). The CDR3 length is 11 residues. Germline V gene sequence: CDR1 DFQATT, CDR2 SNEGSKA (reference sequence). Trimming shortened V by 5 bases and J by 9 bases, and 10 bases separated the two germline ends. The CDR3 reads CSASWRRELFF. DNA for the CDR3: TGCAGTGCTTCTTGGAGGAGGGAGCTGTTTTTT.

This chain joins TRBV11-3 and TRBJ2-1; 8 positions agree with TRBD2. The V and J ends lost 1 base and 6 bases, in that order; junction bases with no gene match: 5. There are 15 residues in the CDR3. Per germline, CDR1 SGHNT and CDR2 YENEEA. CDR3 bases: TGTGCCAGCAGCTTAGGCGGACTAGCTAGCAATGAGCAGTTCTTC. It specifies CASSLGGLASNEQFF.

The CDR3 DNA reads TGTGCCAGCAGCTTAGCACAGGGACGGAATCAGCCCCAGCATTTT. This codes for CASSLAQGRNQPQHF. V is TRBV7-9 and J is TRBJ1-5, with D maybe TRBD1 (6 bases). CDR3 length: 15 residues. Trimming left V 0 bases short and J 4 bases short, with 10 bases between. Per the germline V gene, CDR1 is SEHNR and CDR2 is FQNEAQ (reference sequence).

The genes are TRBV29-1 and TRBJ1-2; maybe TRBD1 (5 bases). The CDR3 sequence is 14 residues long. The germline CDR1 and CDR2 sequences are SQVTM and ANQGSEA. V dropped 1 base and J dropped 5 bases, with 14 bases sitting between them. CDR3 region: CSVEARGGVYGYTF. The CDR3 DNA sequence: TGCAGCGTTGAAGCCCGTGGAGGGGTTTATGGCTACACCTTC.

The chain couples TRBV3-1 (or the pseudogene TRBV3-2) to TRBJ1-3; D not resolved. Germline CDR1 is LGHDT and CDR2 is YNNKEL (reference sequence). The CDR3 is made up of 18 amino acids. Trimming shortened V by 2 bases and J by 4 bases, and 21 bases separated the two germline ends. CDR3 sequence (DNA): TGTGCCAGCAGCCAAATTGAGGGCATCCGTGGGTCGGGAAACACCATATATTTT. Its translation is CASSQIEGIRGSGNTIYF.

In DNA, the CDR3 is TGTGCCAGCCTGCCTGGGGCAGGGAGGAGGAACACCGGGGAGCTGTTTTTT. It yields the protein CASLPGAGRRNTGELFF. The rearrangement joins TRBV7-2 to TRBJ2-2; the D gene is possibly TRBD2 (6 bases). The ends were cut back, 8 bases at V and 1 base at J, with 20 bases in the middle. The germline CDR1 and CDR2 sequences are SGHTA and FQGNSA. The CDR3 length is 17 residues.

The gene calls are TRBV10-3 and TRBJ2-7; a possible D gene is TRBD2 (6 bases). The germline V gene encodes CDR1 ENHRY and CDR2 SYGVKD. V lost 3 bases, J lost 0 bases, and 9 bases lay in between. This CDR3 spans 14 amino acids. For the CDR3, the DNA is TGTGCCATCAGTGAATTCGGGAGCTCCTACGAGCAGTACGTC. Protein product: CAISEFGSSYEQYV.

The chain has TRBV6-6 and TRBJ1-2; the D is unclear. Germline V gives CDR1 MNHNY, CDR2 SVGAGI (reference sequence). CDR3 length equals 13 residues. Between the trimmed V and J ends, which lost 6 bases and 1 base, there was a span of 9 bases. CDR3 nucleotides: TGTGCCAGCAGACAGAACAATAACTATGGCTACACCTTC. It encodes CASRQNNNYGYTF.

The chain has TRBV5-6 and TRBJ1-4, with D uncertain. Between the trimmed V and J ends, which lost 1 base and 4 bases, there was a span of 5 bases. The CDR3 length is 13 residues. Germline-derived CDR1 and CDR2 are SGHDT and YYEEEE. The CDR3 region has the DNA TGTGCCAGCAGCTTGCAGGATAATGAAAAACTGTTTTTT. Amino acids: CASSLQDNEKLFF.

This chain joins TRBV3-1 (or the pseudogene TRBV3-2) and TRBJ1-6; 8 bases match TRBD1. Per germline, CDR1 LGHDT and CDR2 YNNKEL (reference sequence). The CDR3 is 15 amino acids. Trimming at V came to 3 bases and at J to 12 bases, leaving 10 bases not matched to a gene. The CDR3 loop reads CASSHRQGPLLPLHF. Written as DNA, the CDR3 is TGTGCCAGCAGCCATAGACAGGGGCCCCTTTTACCCCTCCACTTT.

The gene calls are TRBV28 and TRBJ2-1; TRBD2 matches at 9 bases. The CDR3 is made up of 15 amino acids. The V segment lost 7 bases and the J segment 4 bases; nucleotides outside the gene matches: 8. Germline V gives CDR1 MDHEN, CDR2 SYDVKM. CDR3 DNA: TGTGCCAGCATCGATGTAGCGGGGGCGTACAATGAGCAGTTCTTC. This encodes CASIDVAGAYNEQFF.

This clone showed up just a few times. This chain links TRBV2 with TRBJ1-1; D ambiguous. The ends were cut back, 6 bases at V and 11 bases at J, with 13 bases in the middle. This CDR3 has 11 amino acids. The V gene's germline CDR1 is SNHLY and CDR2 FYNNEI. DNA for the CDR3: TGTGCCAGCAGCGAGACATGGATGGCTTTCTTT. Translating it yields CASSETWMAFF. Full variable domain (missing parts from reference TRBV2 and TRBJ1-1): EPEVTQTPSHQVTQMGQEVILRCVPISNHLYFYWYRQILGQKVEFLVSFYNNEISEKSEIFDDQFSVERPDGSNFTLKIRSTKLEDSAMYFCASSETWMAFFGQGTRLTVV.

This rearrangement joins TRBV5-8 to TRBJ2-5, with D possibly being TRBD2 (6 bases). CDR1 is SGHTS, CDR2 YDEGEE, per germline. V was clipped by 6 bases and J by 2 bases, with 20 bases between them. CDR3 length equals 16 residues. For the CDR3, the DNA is TGTGCCAGCACCGCACGGGGGAATCCGTTACAAGAGACCCAGTACTTC. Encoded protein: CASTARGNPLQETQYF. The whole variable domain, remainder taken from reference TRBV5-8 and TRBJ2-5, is EAGVTQSPTHLIKTRGQQATLRCSPISGHTSVYWYQQALGLGLQFLLWYDEGEERNRGNFPPRFSGRQFPNYSSELNVNALELEDSALYLCASTARGNPLQETQYFGPGTRLLVL.

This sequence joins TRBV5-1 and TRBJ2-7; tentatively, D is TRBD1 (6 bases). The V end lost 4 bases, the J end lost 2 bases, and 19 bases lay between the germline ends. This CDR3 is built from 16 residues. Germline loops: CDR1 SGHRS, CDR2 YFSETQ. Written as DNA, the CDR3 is TGCGCCAGCAGCCCCGGGACATCCCGAACTACCTACGAGCAGTACTTC. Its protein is CASSPGTSRTTYEQYF.

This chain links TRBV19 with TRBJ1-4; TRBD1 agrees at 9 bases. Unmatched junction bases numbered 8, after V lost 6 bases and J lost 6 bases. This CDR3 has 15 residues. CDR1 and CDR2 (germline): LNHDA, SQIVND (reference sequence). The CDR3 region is CASRRTGVGDEKLFF. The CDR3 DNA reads TGTGCCAGTAGAAGGACAGGGGTTGGTGATGAAAAACTGTTTTTT.

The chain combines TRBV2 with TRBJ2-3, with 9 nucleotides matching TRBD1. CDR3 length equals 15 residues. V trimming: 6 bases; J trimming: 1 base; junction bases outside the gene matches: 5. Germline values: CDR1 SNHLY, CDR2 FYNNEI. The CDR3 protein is CASRVQGAGTDTQYF. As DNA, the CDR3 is TGTGCCAGCAGGGTACAGGGGGCCGGCACAGATACGCAGTATTTT.

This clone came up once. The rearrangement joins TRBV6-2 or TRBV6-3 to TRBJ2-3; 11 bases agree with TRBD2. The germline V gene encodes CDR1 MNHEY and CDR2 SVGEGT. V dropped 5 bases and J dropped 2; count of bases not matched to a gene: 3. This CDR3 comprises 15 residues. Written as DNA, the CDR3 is TGTGCCAGCAGTCTAGCGGGGGGCGACACAGATACGCAGTATTTT. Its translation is CASSLAGGDTDTQYF.

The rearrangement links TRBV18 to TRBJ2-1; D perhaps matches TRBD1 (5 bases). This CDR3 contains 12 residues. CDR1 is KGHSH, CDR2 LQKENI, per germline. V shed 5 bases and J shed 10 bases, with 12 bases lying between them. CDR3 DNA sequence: TGTGCCAGCTCATACAACGCAGGGGAGCAGTTCTTC. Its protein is CASSYNAGEQFF.

The CDR3 sequence: CASTVDGSGYEQYF. In DNA, the CDR3 is TGCGCCAGCACCGTAGACGGGTCCGGCTACGAGCAGTACTTC. This chain uses TRBV5-1 with TRBJ2-7; no clear D gene. The CDR3 covers 14 residues. Germline CDR1 reads SGHRS; CDR2 reads YFSETQ. Trimming took off 6 bases at V and 3 bases at J, with 16 bases between the two ends.

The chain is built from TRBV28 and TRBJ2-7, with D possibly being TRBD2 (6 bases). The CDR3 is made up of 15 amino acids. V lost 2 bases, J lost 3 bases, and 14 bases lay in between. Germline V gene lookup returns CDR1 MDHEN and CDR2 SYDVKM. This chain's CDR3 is CASSLGGVLNYEQYV. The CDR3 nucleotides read TGTGCCAGCAGTTTAGGCGGGGTACTCAACTACGAGCAGTACGTC.

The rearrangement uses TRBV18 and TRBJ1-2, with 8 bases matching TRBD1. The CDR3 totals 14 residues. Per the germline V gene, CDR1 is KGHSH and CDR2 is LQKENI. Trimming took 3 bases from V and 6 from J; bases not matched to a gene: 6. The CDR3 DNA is TGTGCCAGCTCACCCCCAGGGGGCGCTAATGGCTACACCTTC. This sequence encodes CASSPPGGANGYTF.

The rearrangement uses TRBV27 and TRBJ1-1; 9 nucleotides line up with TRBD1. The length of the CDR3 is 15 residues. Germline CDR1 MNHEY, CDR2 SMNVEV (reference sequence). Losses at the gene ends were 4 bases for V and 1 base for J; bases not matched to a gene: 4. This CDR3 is CASSWDRVRNTEAFF. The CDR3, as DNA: TGTGCCAGCAGTTGGGACAGGGTTAGGAACACTGAAGCTTTCTTT.

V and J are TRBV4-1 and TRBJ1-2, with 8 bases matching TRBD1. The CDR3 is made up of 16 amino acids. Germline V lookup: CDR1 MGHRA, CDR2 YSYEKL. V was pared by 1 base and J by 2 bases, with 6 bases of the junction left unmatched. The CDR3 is CASSQVPGQANYGYTF. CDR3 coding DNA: TGCGCCAGCAGCCAAGTTCCGGGACAGGCGAACTATGGCTACACCTTC.

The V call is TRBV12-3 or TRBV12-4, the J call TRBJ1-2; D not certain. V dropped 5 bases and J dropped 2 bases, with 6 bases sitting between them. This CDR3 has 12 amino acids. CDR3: CASSDNNYGYTF. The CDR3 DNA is TGTGCCAGCAGTGACAACAACTATGGCTACACCTTC.

DNA of the CDR3: TGTGCCAGCAGCTTGGTACAGGCGAACACTGAAGCTTTCTTT. This encodes CASSLVQANTEAFF. The V call is TRBV5-4, the J call TRBJ1-1, with D possibly TRBD1 on 5 matching bases. Trimming shortened V by 0 bases and J by 1 base, and 7 bases separated the two germline ends. The length of the CDR3 is 14 residues. Germline V CDR1 and CDR2: SGHNT, YYREEE (reference sequence).

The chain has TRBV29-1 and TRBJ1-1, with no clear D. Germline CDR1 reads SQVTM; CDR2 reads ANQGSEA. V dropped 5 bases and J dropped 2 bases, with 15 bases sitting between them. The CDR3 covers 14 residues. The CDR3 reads CSVTNEVFNTEAFF. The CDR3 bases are TGCAGCGTTACAAACGAGGTTTTCAACACTGAAGCTTTCTTT.